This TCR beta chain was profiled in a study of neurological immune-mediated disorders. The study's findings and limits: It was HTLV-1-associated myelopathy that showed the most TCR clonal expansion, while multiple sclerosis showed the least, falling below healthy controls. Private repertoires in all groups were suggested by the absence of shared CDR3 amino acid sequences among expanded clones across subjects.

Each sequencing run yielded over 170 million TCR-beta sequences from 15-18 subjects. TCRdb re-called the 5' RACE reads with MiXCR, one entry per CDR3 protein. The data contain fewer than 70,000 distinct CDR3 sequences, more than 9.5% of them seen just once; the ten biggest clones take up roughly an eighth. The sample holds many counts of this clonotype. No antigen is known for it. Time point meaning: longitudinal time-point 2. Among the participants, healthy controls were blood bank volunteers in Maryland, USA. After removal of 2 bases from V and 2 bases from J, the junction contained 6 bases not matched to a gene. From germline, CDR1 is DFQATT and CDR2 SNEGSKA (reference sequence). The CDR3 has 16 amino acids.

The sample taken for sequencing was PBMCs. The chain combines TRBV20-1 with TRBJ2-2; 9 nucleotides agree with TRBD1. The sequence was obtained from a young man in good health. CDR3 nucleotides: TGCAGTGCTAGACGAACAGGGGGCTATAACACCGGGGAGCTGTTTTTT. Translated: CSARRTGGYNTGELFF.